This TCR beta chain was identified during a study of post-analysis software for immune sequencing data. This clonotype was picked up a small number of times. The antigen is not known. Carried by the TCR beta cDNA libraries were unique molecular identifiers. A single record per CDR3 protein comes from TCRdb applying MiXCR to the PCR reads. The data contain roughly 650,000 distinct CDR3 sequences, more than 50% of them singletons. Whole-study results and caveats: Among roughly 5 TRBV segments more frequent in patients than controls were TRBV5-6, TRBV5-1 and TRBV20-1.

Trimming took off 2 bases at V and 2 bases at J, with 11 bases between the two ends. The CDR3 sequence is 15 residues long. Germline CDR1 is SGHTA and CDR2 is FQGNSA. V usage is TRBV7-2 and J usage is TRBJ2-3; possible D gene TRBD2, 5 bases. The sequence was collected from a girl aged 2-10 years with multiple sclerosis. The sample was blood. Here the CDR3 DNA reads TGTGCCAGCAGCTTAAGGGCGGGCCACACAGATACGCAGTATTTT. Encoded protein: CASSLRAGHTDTQYF.